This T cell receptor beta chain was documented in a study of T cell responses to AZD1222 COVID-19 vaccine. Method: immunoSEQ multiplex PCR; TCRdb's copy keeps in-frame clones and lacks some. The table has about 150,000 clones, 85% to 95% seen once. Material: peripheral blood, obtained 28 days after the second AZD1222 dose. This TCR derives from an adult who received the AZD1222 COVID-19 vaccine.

In DNA, the CDR3 is TGTGCCAGCAGTGATTGGCTTAGCAATCAGCCCCAGCATTTT. It is translated as CASSDWLSNQPQHF. The J gene is TRBJ1-5, the V gene TRBV2, with D unresolved. From germline, CDR1 is SNHLY and CDR2 FYNNEI. This CDR3 comprises 14 residues. Trimming shortened V by 3 bases and J by 0 bases, and 6 bases separated the two germline ends. The variable domain in full, with the rest retrieved from reference TRBV2 and TRBJ1-5, is EPEVTQTPSHQVTQMGQEVILRCVPISNHLYFYWYRQILGQKVEFLVSFYNNEISEKSEIFDDQFSVERPDGSNFTLKIRSTKLEDSAMYFCASSDWLSNQPQHFGDGTRLSIL.